Listed below are T cell receptor beta chains from one sample, sequenced in a study of PD-L1 blockade in urothelial cancer. Assay: immunoSEQ multiplex PCR; the TCRdb copy retains only in-frame clones and omits some. There are about 87,000 clones in the sample; 89% occur only once, and 0.85% to 1% lies in the top ten. The specimen was PBMCs, collected around atezolizumab (anti-PD-L1) treatment. All receptors come from a woman of 80 years or more with urothelial cancer. Each CDR3 is given with its conserved first and last residue. The D gene is left open where the match is weak. Some rows have no size entry. The others give once, few or many, or a class for an expanded clone.

TRBV11-1	13	NA	TRBJ2-7	NA	TGTGCCAGCAGCTTGGGGCAGGAGTACGAGCAGTACTTC	CASSLGQEYEQYF
TRBV7-9	12	NA	TRBJ1-2	TRBD1	TGTGCCAGCAGCTTCGACAGGGGTTCGAACACCTTC	CASSFDRGSNTF
TRBV6-1	10	once	TRBJ2-3	NA	TGTGCCAGCAGTGAGGACAAGGAGTATTTT	CASSEDKEYF
TRBV7-6	13	once	TRBJ2-7	NA	TGTGCCAGCAGCTTAGCTCAGGGAAACGAGCAGTACTTC	CASSLAQGNEQYF
TRBV30	14	NA	TRBJ1-1	NA	TGTGCCTGGACCCTTGGGCAGATGAACACTGAAGCTTTCTTT	CAWTLGQMNTEAFF
TRBV25-1	13	NA	TRBJ2-7	NA	TGTGCCAGCAGTGAACCGGGGGGCGACGAGCAGTACTTC	CASSEPGGDEQYF
TRBV7-9	13	NA	TRBJ2-3	NA	TGTGCCAGCAGCGTAGAGGGACTCCCGGCGCAGTATTTT	CASSVEGLPAQYF
TRBV5-1	15	NA	TRBJ2-2	NA	TGCGCCAGCAGCCTGGTAGCGCCGAACACCGGGGAGCTGTTTTTT	CASSLVAPNTGELFF
TRBV5-6	13	few	TRBJ1-1	NA	TGTGCCAGCAGCTTGGAGGGGCGGACTGAAGCTTTCTTT	CASSLEGRTEAFF
TRBV25-1	13	NA	TRBJ2-2	NA	TGTGCCAGCAGTGAAACTAGGGTTGGGGAGCTGTTTTTT	CASSETRVGELFF
TRBV6-1	13	NA	TRBJ2-1	NA	TGTGCCAGCAGTGAACCCCTCACCCATACACAGTTCTTC	CASSEPLTHTQFF
TRBV18	16	once	TRBJ1-1	NA	TGTGCCAGCTCACCACTACGAGGAGGGAGCAGCACTGAAGCTTTCTTT	CASSPLRGGSSTEAFF
TRBV28	13	NA	TRBJ1-2	NA	TGTGCCAGTATTTCACCGGGGGGCCATGGCTACACCTTC	CASISPGGHGYTF
TRBV6-6	14	NA	TRBJ2-1	NA	TGTGCCAGCAGTTATGTAAGGGACAACAATGAGCAGTTCTTC	CASSYVRDNNEQFF
TRBV5-1	14	NA	TRBJ2-4	TRBD1	TGCGCCAGCAGCTTGGGGGACAGGGGTGGCATTCAGTACTTC	CASSLGDRGGIQYF
TRBV28	12	NA	TRBJ2-2	NA	TGTGCCAGCAGTTTAAGGACAGGGGAGCTGTTTTTT	CASSLRTGELFF
TRBV30	14	once	TRBJ2-2	TRBD1	TGTGCCTGGAGTGTGACAGGGGTCACCGGGGAGCTGTTTTTT	CAWSVTGVTGELFF
TRBV30	13	NA	TRBJ1-2	NA	TGTGCCTGGAGTGTACAGAGGCAGGGTGAGAGCGCCTTC	CAWSVQRQGESAF
TRBV18	15	NA	TRBJ1-1	NA	TGTGCCAGCACCACAACGACAGGCTGGGACACTGAAGCTTTCTTT	CASTTTTGWDTEAFF
TRBV7-6	15	NA	TRBJ2-3	TRBD2	TGTGCCAGCAGCTTAGTGGCTAGCGGGACTGATACGCAGTATTTT	CASSLVASGTDTQYF
TRBV14	14	NA	TRBJ1-2	NA	TGTGCCAGCAGCCAAGAATCAAGGAGAGATGGCTACACCTTC	CASSQESRRDGYTF
TRBV25-1	16	NA	TRBJ1-5	TRBD1	TGTGCCAGCAGTGGGTCCGGGACAGGGGTTTCACAGCCCCAGCATTTT	CASSGSGTGVSQPQHF
TRBV4-2	16	NA	TRBJ2-5	TRBD2	TGTGCCAGCAGCCAAGGAGATGGCGGGAGGGCGGAGACCCAGTACTTC	CASSQGDGGRAETQYF
TRBV5-1	14	NA	TRBJ2-1	TRBD2	TGCGCCAGCAGAGGGGACTACTCCTACAATGAGCAGTTCTTC	CASRGDYSYNEQFF
TRBV10-3	14	NA	TRBJ2-7	TRBD1	TGTGCCACCAAAGGGGACAGGAGCTCCTACGAGCAGTACTTC	CATKGDRSSYEQYF
TRBV27	14	NA	TRBJ1-5	NA	TGTGCCACCCGGAGGGGAAATAGCAATCAGCCCCAGCATTTT	CATRRGNSNQPQHF
TRBV13	15	NA	TRBJ2-7	TRBD1	TGTGCCAGCAAAAGTAGGGGGACAGCCTCCTACGAGCAGTACTTC	CASKSRGTASYEQYF
TRBV7-9	15	NA	TRBJ2-7	NA	TGTGCCAGCAGCACCCCCGCGGGATCATCCTACGAGCAGTACTTC	CASSTPAGSSYEQYF
TRBV5-1	16	NA	TRBJ2-3	NA	TGCGCCAGCAGCGACTCCGGGACAACTTACACAGATACGCAGTATTTT	CASSDSGTTYTDTQYF
TRBV2	15	NA	TRBJ1-6	TRBD1	TGTGCCAGCCTGCGTCAGGGGGTAGGTAATTCACCCCTCCACTTT	CASLRQGVGNSPLHF
TRBV2	14	NA	TRBJ2-3	TRBD1	TGTGCCAGCAGCGCCGGGACAGCCTCCCCTACGCAGTATTTT	CASSAGTASPTQYF
TRBV6-1	13	NA	TRBJ1-1	NA	TGTGCCAGCCAGACACACTTGAACACTGAAGCTTTCTTT	CASQTHLNTEAFF
TRBV6-1	14	NA	TRBJ2-7	NA	TGTGCCAGCAGTCGGCTAGGGGTGGACTACGAGCAGTACTTC	CASSRLGVDYEQYF
TRBV11-2	14	NA	TRBJ1-5	TRBD1	TGTGCCAGCAGCCCCGGGACAGGGGCTATGCCCCAGCATTTT	CASSPGTGAMPQHF
TRBV4-2	15	NA	TRBJ2-2	NA	TGTGCCAGCAGCCAAGAAACGCGGAGCCCCGGGGAGCTGTTTTTT	CASSQETRSPGELFF
TRBV5-4	15	NA	TRBJ1-2	TRBD1	TGTGCCAGCAGCTCGGGACAGGGGCCCCTCTATGGCTACACCTTC	CASSSGQGPLYGYTF
TRBV5-6	13	NA	TRBJ1-2	NA	TGTGCCAGCAGCCCGGGACATAACTATGGCTACACCTTC	CASSPGHNYGYTF
TRBV7-9	13	NA	TRBJ2-2	TRBD2	TGTGCCAGCAGCTGGACTAGCACCGGGGAGCTGTTTTTT	CASSWTSTGELFF
TRBV2	14	NA	TRBJ1-2	NA	TGTGCCAGCAGTGAACTAGCGACGGCCTATGGCTACACCTTC	CASSELATAYGYTF
TRBV2	15	NA	TRBJ1-1	TRBD1	TGTGCCAGGAGAGGACAGGGGGGAATGAACACTGAAGCTTTCTTT	CARRGQGGMNTEAFF
TRBV11-2	15	NA	TRBJ2-7	NA	TGTGCCAGCAGCTTAAGCAGCGACTCCTCCTACGAGCAGTACTTC	CASSLSSDSSYEQYF
TRBV5-1	14	NA	TRBJ2-7	NA	TGCGCCAGCAGCGTACAGACAGCCTCCTACGAGCAGTACTTC	CASSVQTASYEQYF
TRBV28	12	NA	TRBJ2-7	TRBD2	TGTGCCAGTATCGGGGGGGCCTACGAGCAGTACTTC	CASIGGAYEQYF
TRBV19	15	NA	TRBJ1-5	NA	TGTGCCAGTGGCGGTAGAACAGGAGGCAATCAGCCCCAGCATTTT	CASGGRTGGNQPQHF
TRBV5-1	13	NA	TRBJ2-7	NA	TGCGCCAGCAGCTCCGGACAGACCTACGAGCAGTACTTC	CASSSGQTYEQYF
TRBV5-1	13	NA	TRBJ1-2	NA	TGCGCCAGCAGCTTGGACGGGGGTGATGGCTACACCTTC	CASSLDGGDGYTF
TRBV27	15	NA	TRBJ1-1	NA	TGTGCCACCTCTTCGTTGGGGGGAGAAAACACTGAAGCTTTCTTT	CATSSLGGENTEAFF
TRBV6-6	15	once	TRBJ1-3	NA	TGTGCCAGCAGTTACCGCCAGGGCCACGGAAACACCATATATTTT	CASSYRQGHGNTIYF
TRBV5-4	14	NA	TRBJ1-2	TRBD1	TGTGCCAGCAGCTTACAGGGGGCGCCGAGTGGCTACACCTTC	CASSLQGAPSGYTF
TRBV9	14	NA	TRBJ2-7	NA	TGTGCCAGCAGCCCTGGGACTTCCACCTACGAGCAGTACTTC	CASSPGTSTYEQYF
TRBV19	15	NA	TRBJ1-5	NA	TGTGCCAGTAGTATGTTACAGATCGGCAATCAGCCCCAGCATTTT	CASSMLQIGNQPQHF
TRBV6-6	15	NA	TRBJ2-7	TRBD1	TGTGCCAGCAGTTATGGGACAGGGCGTCGGGACGAGCAGTACTTC	CASSYGTGRRDEQYF
TRBV25-1	13	NA	TRBJ1-2	TRBD1	TGTGCCAGCAGTACCGACAGGGACTATGGCTACACCTTC	CASSTDRDYGYTF
TRBV6-1	15	NA	TRBJ1-3	NA	TGTGCCAGCGGGGGGGGGATTAACTCTGGAAACACCATATATTTT	CASGGGINSGNTIYF
TRBV7-9	13	NA	TRBJ2-1	TRBD2	TGTGCCAGCGCGAGCGGGAGATCCGATGAGCAGTTCTTC	CASASGRSDEQFF
TRBV7-9	14	NA	TRBJ2-1	TRBD2	TGTGCCAGCAGCTTAGCTAGTCCGGGAGGTGAGCAGTTCTTC	CASSLASPGGEQFF
TRBV9	15	NA	TRBJ2-1	TRBD2	TGTGCCAGCACCATAGCGGGAGGTAAAAACAATGAGCAGTTCTTC	CASTIAGGKNNEQFF
TRBV6-1	11	few	TRBJ2-7	NA	TGTGCCAGCAGTGAAGGGCCCGAGCAGTACTTC	CASSEGPEQYF
TRBV6-6	12	NA	TRBJ2-3	NA	TGTGCCAGCAGTCTAGCCACAGATACGCAGTATTTT	CASSLATDTQYF